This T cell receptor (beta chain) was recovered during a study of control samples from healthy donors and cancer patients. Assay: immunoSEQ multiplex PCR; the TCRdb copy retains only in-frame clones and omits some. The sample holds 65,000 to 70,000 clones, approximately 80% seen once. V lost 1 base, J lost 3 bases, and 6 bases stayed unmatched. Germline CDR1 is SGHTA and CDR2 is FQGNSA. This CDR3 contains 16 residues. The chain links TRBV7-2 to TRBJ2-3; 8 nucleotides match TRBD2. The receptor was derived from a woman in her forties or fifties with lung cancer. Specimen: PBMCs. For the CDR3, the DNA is TGTGCCAGCAGCTTAGTTGGCGGGGGGATTACAGATACGCAGTATTTT. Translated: CASSLVGGGITDTQYF.